Below are 17 T cell receptor beta chains sequenced from a single sample in a study of T cells in Graves' hyperthyroidism and ophthalmopathy. TCR beta CDR3 regions were amplified from RNA transcripts. HTBI primers were the set used in a first-round RT-PCR of the TCR CDR3. TCRdb called the multiplex PCR reads again in MiXCR, with one record for every CDR3 protein. This table holds 490,000 or so distinct CDR3 sequences, 46% found once. The sequenced sample was peripheral blood or thyroid tissue (not recorded which). Receptor source: an adult woman with Graves' disease, either hyperthyroidism or ophthalmopathy (not recorded which).

J is TRBJ2-5 and V is TRBV2, with D possibly called TRBD1 or TRBD2 (5 bases each). The CDR3 has 12 residues. Germline loops: CDR1 SNHLY, CDR2 FYNNEI. V lost 6 bases to trimming and J lost 5 bases, with 10 bases between them. The CDR3 region has the DNA TGTGCCAGCAGCCGGGACCTGGAGACCCAGTACTTC. This gives the protein CASSRDLETQYF.

As regards this clonotype: Given the absence of the conserved phenylalanine or tryptophan at the CDR3 end, a read error is likely. It is unclear where the CDR3 begins or ends on the DNA, so no DNA is shown, and the CDR3 is as TCRdb lists it. J is TRBJ1-1 and V is TRBV29-1; the table's D call TRBD1 went unverified against the DNA. Germline values: CDR1 SQVTM, CDR2 ANQGSEA. The CDR3 spans 8 amino acids, including both terminal residues. CDR3 region: CSVEGGTG.

V usage is TRBV6-6 and J usage is TRBJ1-1, with 8 bases identical to TRBD1. The germline gives CDR1 MNHNY, CDR2 SVGAGI (reference sequence). This CDR3 is built from 14 residues. The ends lost 2 bases at V and 7 bases at J; junction bases unmatched: 6. CDR3 residues: CASSYGAGGREAFF. The CDR3 DNA reads TGTGCCAGCAGTTACGGTGCAGGGGGCCGTGAAGCTTTCTTT.

This clonotype has a handful of counts. The chain couples TRBV20-1 to TRBJ2-5; D is unclear. Trimming shortened V by 4 bases and J by 5 bases, and 14 bases separated the two germline ends. CDR1 and CDR2 (germline): DFQATT, SNEGSKA (reference sequence). The CDR3 is 13 residues long. The CDR3 spells CSATPLARETQYF. The DNA of the CDR3 is TGCAGTGCTACTCCGTTGGCTAGGGAGACCCAGTACTTC.

V usage is TRBV29-1 and J usage is TRBJ2-5; D is unclear. Deletions cut 6 bases from V and 5 bases from J, with 10 bases between. The germline CDR1 and CDR2 sequences are SQVTM and ANQGSEA. CDR3 length: 11 residues. The CDR3 here is CSVTGWETQYF. In DNA, the CDR3 is TGCAGCGTGACTGGCTGGGAGACCCAGTACTTC.

The chain is built from TRBV19 and TRBJ1-6, with D tentatively TRBD1 (6 bases). V gave up 4 bases and J gave up 8 bases, with 12 bases separating them. Per germline, CDR1 LNHDA and CDR2 SQIVND (reference sequence). This CDR3 is 14 amino acids long. The CDR3 reads CASSKQGGYSPLHF. CDR3 DNA: TGTGCCAGTAGTAAACAGGGTGGTTATTCACCCCTCCACTTT.

This clonotype was picked up a small number of times. The chain joins TRBV7-3 to TRBJ2-7; 9 bases match TRBD1. CDR3 size: 15 residues. Germline V gene data show CDR1 as SGHTA and CDR2 as FQGTGA. The J segment lost 5 bases and the V segment lost 2 bases, leaving 7 bases of the junction unmatched. The CDR3: CASSLPGTGIHEQYF. In nucleotides, the CDR3 is TGTGCCAGCAGCTTACCGGGGACAGGGATACACGAGCAGTACTTC.

This clonotype was seen many times. This chain joins TRBV5-1 and TRBJ1-2; 8 nucleotides line up with TRBD1. V lost 1 base and J lost 6; bases outside the gene matches: 5. There are 14 residues in the CDR3. Germline V gene data show CDR1 as SGHRS and CDR2 as YFSETQ. CDR3 residues: CASSLSQGADGYTF. The CDR3 coding sequence is TGCGCCAGCAGCTTGTCGCAGGGGGCGGATGGCTACACCTTC. Full variable domain (remainder filled in from reference TRBV5-1 and TRBJ1-2): KAGVTQTPRYLIKTRGQQVTLSCSPISGHRSVSWYQQTPGQGLQFLFEYFSETQRNKGNFPGRFSGRQFSNSRSEMNVSTLELGDSALYLCASSLSQGADGYTFGSGTRLTVV.

This clonotype appeared many times. The chain is built from TRBV11-2 and TRBJ2-2; D is unresolved. This CDR3 spans 14 amino acids. Per germline, CDR1 SGHAT and CDR2 FQNNGV. V lost 1 base, J lost 8 bases, and 11 bases lay in between. CDR3 residues: CASSLGSALGELFF. DNA for the CDR3: TGTGCCAGCAGCTTAGGATCGGCGTTAGGGGAGCTGTTTTTT.

This clonotype appeared many times. Just one base apart from a much larger clone, this may be a read error. The rearrangement uses TRBV24-1 and TRBJ1-4, with D perhaps TRBD1 (5 bases). The germline CDR1 and CDR2 sequences are KGHDR and SFDVKD. This CDR3 contains 14 residues. V shed 5 bases and J shed 5 bases, with 11 bases lying between them. CDR3 sequence: CATSAETENEKLFF. CDR3 DNA: TGTGCCACCAGTGCCGAGACAGAGAATGAAAAACTGTTTTTT.

The rearrangement links TRBV7-3 to TRBJ1-2; 7 positions match TRBD1. The CDR3 sequence is 16 residues long. V lost 3 bases and J lost 5; bases outside the gene matches: 12. CDR1 SGHTA and CDR2 FQGTGA come from the germline V gene. The CDR3 loop is CASSFSGDSITYGYTF. The CDR3 region has the DNA TGTGCCAGCAGCTTCTCCGGGGACAGCATAACGTATGGCTACACCTTC.

The sample holds a few counts of this clonotype. This sequence joins TRBV15 and TRBJ1-5; D ambiguous. V gave up 6 bases and J gave up 1 base, with 4 bases separating them. CDR1 and CDR2 from the germline V gene are LNHNV and YYDKDF (reference sequence). CDR3 length: 12 residues. CDR3 sequence reads: CATRSSNQPQHF. The CDR3 coding sequence is TGTGCCACCAGATCGAGCAATCAGCCCCAGCATTTT.

This clonotype was found a few times. This rearrangement joins TRBV10-3 to TRBJ2-7, with 7 bases aligning to TRBD2. The CDR3 has 12 residues. Per the germline V gene, CDR1 is ENHRY and CDR2 is SYGVKD. V was pared by 10 bases and J by 3 bases, with 6 bases of the junction left unmatched. The DNA of the CDR3 is TGTGCCACCTTAGCTAGCGGCTACGAGCAGTACTTC. Amino acids: CATLASGYEQYF.

This clonotype was counted ten times or more. This chain connects TRBV25-1 to TRBJ2-5; possibly TRBD2 for D (5 bases). The germline gives CDR1 MGHDK, CDR2 SYGVNS. This CDR3 is 13 amino acids long. Trimming cost V 8 bases and J 2 bases, with 12 bases left between them. The CDR3 sequence: CASGARGQETQYF. The CDR3 DNA reads as TGTGCCAGCGGCGCTCGGGGACAAGAGACCCAGTACTTC.

The chain's CDR3 is CATSLTLVNQPQHF. The CDR3 nucleotides read TGTGCCACCAGTCTAACGCTCGTAAATCAGCCCCAGCATTTT. V usage is TRBV15 and J usage is TRBJ1-5; no firm D call. The CDR3 is 14 residues long. V dropped 6 bases and J dropped 4 bases, with 13 bases sitting between them. Germline CDR1 LNHNV, CDR2 YYDKDF (reference sequence).

This clonotype was recorded only once. V is TRBV2 and J is TRBJ2-3; TRBD2 matches 7 bases. In germline, CDR1 is SNHLY, CDR2 FYNNEI. V shed 6 bases and J 9 bases; nucleotides not matched to a gene: 9. The length of the CDR3 is 13 residues. The CDR3 loop is CASRGEIGGTQYF. The CDR3 DNA reads TGTGCCAGCAGGGGGGAGATCGGGGGGACGCAGTATTTT.

The chain uses TRBV11-2 and TRBJ2-5; D gene uncertain. Trimming left V 5 bases short and J 2 bases short, with 9 bases between. The CDR3 runs 13 residues. Per the germline V gene, CDR1 is SGHAT and CDR2 is FQNNGV. The CDR3 coding sequence is TGTGCCAGCAGCGTTTGGCAACAAGAGACCCAGTACTTC. Translation: CASSVWQQETQYF.